Listed below are T cell receptor beta chains from one sample, sequenced in a study of T cell responses to AZD1222 COVID-19 vaccine. The table came from immunoSEQ multiplex PCR; TCRdb's copy has only in-frame clones and leaves some out. The repertoire holds about 80,000 clones, approximately 89% seen once, with around 8% in the top ten. The source was peripheral blood, collected 28 days after the second AZD1222 dose. The receptor source for this set is an adult who received the AZD1222 COVID-19 vaccine. The CDR3 runs from the conserved cysteine through the conserved F or W. Each record gives: J gene, clone size, D gene, V gene, CDR3 DNA, CDR3 protein. A D gene is named only where the DNA matches it firmly. Expanded clones are given a class, and other clones once, few, many or no size at all.

j_call: TRBJ2-3; clone_size: NA; d_call: TRBD2; v_call: TRBV7-3; cdr3_nt: TGTGCCAGCAGTCTAAAGGATAGCTCGGGACTAATAGGCACAGATACGCAGTATTTT; cdr3_aa: CASSLKDSSGLIGTDTQYF
j_call: TRBJ1-5; clone_size: NA; d_call: TRBD1; v_call: TRBV6-5; cdr3_nt: TGTGCCAGCAGGCAGGGGGCTGGCAATCAGCCCCAGCATTTT; cdr3_aa: CASRQGAGNQPQHF
j_call: TRBJ2-7; clone_size: NA; d_call: TRBD2; v_call: TRBV27; cdr3_nt: TGTGCCAGCAGTCTCACCACTAGCGGGAGCTACGAGCAGTACTTC; cdr3_aa: CASSLTTSGSYEQYF
j_call: TRBJ2-1; clone_size: NA; d_call: TRBD2; v_call: TRBV10-3; cdr3_nt: TGTGCCATCATGTCGGCGGGAGGCACCTACAATGAGCAGTTCTTC; cdr3_aa: CAIMSAGGTYNEQFF
j_call: TRBJ2-5; clone_size: once; d_call: NA; v_call: TRBV12-3/TRBV12-4; cdr3_nt: TGTGCCAGCAGTCTGGTGGGAGAGACCCAGTACTTC; cdr3_aa: CASSLVGETQYF
j_call: TRBJ2-1; clone_size: NA; d_call: TRBD2; v_call: TRBV9; cdr3_nt: TGTGCCAGCAGCGTAAACCTAGCGGGGGGTCATGAGCAGTTCTTC; cdr3_aa: CASSVNLAGGHEQFF
j_call: TRBJ2-2; clone_size: NA; d_call: NA; v_call: TRBV7-6; cdr3_nt: TGTGCCAGCAGCTTAAAAACAAGTTTCTCCGGGGAGCTGTTTTTT; cdr3_aa: CASSLKTSFSGELFF
j_call: TRBJ2-1; clone_size: NA; d_call: NA; v_call: TRBV7-9; cdr3_nt: TGTGCCAGCAGCTCTCTCGGTTCCGATGAGCAGTTCTTC; cdr3_aa: CASSSLGSDEQFF
j_call: TRBJ2-7; clone_size: NA; d_call: TRBD2; v_call: TRBV28; cdr3_nt: TGTGCCAGCAGTTCGCCCACTAGCGGGAGAAACTACGAGCAGTACTTC; cdr3_aa: CASSSPTSGRNYEQYF
j_call: TRBJ2-1; clone_size: NA; d_call: NA; v_call: TRBV2; cdr3_nt: TGTGCCAGCAGTGAGGGGCCTTCCTACAATGAGCAGTTCTTC; cdr3_aa: CASSEGPSYNEQFF
j_call: TRBJ2-7; clone_size: NA; d_call: NA; v_call: TRBV12-1; cdr3_nt: TGTGCCAGCAGCTCAAGGTTCGGATACGAGCAGTACTTC; cdr3_aa: CASSSRFGYEQYF
j_call: TRBJ2-1; clone_size: once; d_call: NA; v_call: TRBV19; cdr3_nt: TGTGCCAGTAGTCTACGTGGGGATTGGGTATACAATGAGCAGTTCTTC; cdr3_aa: CASSLRGDWVYNEQFF